The rows below give T cell receptor beta chains drawn from one sample of a study of beta chain features in type 1 diabetes. Data came from immunoSEQ multiplex PCR; TCRdb stores just in-frame clones and leaves some out. The sample has some 330,000 clones; about 11% are singletons. Sequenced: naive CD4+ T cells from blood. These receptors were obtained from a woman in her twenties or thirties in good health. The CDR3 runs from the conserved cysteine through the conserved F or W. The D gene is left open where the match is weak. Only part of the rows carry a size: once, few, many, or a class if the clone is expanded.

>.|.|TRBV19|14|TRBJ1-1
CASSIGQMNTEAFF
TGTGCCAGTAGTATTGGACAGATGAACACTGAAGCTTTCTTT
>TRBD1|.|TRBV5-1|15|TRBJ2-7
CASSSGQGEGYEQYF
TGCGCCAGCAGCTCGGGACAGGGAGAGGGCTACGAGCAGTACTTC
>TRBD2|few|TRBV7-3|15|TRBJ2-3
CASSASGSRADTQYF
TGTGCCAGCAGTGCTAGCGGGAGCAGGGCAGATACGCAGTATTTT
>.|.|TRBV27|13|TRBJ2-3
CASEPTGTDTQYF
TGTGCCAGCGAACCGACAGGCACAGATACGCAGTATTTT
>TRBD2|.|TRBV7-2|14|TRBJ2-7
CASSLGGSALEQYF
TGTGCCAGCAGCTTAGGCGGGAGTGCTCTCGAGCAGTACTTC
>TRBD2|few|TRBV5-1|18|TRBJ2-2
CASSLFTSGSSGTGELFF
TGCGCCAGCAGCTTGTTTACTAGCGGGAGTTCTGGCACCGGGGAGCTGTTTTTT
>TRBD2|.|TRBV5-1|16|TRBJ2-5
CASRRLAGLDLETQYF
TGCGCCAGCAGACGGTTAGCGGGGCTGGATTTGGAGACCCAGTACTTC
>.|few|TRBV6-5|13|TRBJ2-5
CASSRSVQETQYF
TGTGCCAGCAGTCGATCGGTCCAAGAGACCCAGTACTTC
>TRBD2|.|TRBV7-9|16|TRBJ2-3
CASSPRGGRLTDTQYF
TGTGCCAGCAGCCCCCGGGGCGGGAGGCTCACAGATACGCAGTATTTT
>TRBD1|.|TRBV6-6|15|TRBJ1-2
CASTVGQGPNYGYTF
TGTGCCAGCACTGTTGGACAGGGGCCCAACTATGGCTACACCTTC
>.|.|TRBV7-3|14|TRBJ1-1
CASSDTGFRTEAFF
TGTGCCAGCAGCGACACAGGGTTTCGCACTGAAGCTTTCTTT
>TRBD2|.|TRBV27|20|TRBJ2-5
CASRVYKGTSGNWSRETQYF
TGTGCCAGCAGAGTTTACAAAGGGACTAGCGGGAATTGGTCGAGGGAGACCCAGTACTTC
>TRBD2|.|TRBV7-9|18|TRBJ2-2
CASSLARRREQNTGELFF
TGTGCCAGCAGCTTAGCCCGTCGGCGGGAGCAGAACACCGGGGAGCTGTTTTTT
>TRBD2|few|TRBV19|14|TRBJ2-1
CASSSGSSYNEQFF
TGTGCCAGTTCTAGCGGGAGCTCCTACAATGAGCAGTTCTTC
>TRBD2|.|TRBV5-6|14|TRBJ2-7
CASSLVSGNYEQYF
TGTGCCAGCAGCTTGGTTAGCGGGAATTACGAGCAGTACTTC
>.|few|TRBV18|13|TRBJ2-7
CASSPPHSLEQYF
TGTGCCAGCTCACCACCGCACTCCCTCGAGCAGTACTTC
>.|.|TRBV9|15|TRBJ2-7
CASTRGGRANNEQYF
TGTGCCAGCACCAGGGGAGGGAGGGCCAATAACGAGCAGTACTTC
>TRBD2|.|TRBV18|12|TRBJ2-7
CAAGDHTYEQYF
TGTGCCGCGGGGGACCACACCTACGAGCAGTACTTC
>TRBD2|few|TRBV11-3|15|TRBJ2-1
CASSLLAGGGNEQFF
TGTGCCAGCAGCCTCCTAGCGGGAGGAGGAAATGAGCAGTTCTTC
>.|few|TRBV9|14|TRBJ1-3
CASSLPPGGNTIYF
TGTGCCAGCAGCCTGCCGCCGGGTGGAAACACCATATATTTT
>.|few|TRBV9|14|TRBJ2-3
CASSVIQSTDTQYF
TGTGCCAGCAGCGTCATCCAATCCACAGATACGCAGTATTTT
>.|.|TRBV11-2|13|TRBJ2-2
CASSITNTGELFF
TGTGCCAGCAGCATAACGAACACCGGGGAGCTGTTTTTT
>TRBD1|.|TRBV11-2|15|TRBJ2-7
CASSSRTGAGYEQYF
TGTGCCAGCAGCTCTAGGACAGGGGCCGGGTACGAGCAGTACTTC
>.|few|TRBV19|16|TRBJ1-5
CASSILGGDGNQPQHF
TGTGCCAGTAGCATCCTAGGGGGAGACGGCAATCAGCCCCAGCATTTT
>.|few|TRBV16|12|TRBJ2-7
CASRQTLGEQYF
TGTGCCAGCCGACAGACCCTCGGCGAGCAGTACTTC
>.|few|TRBV27|16|TRBJ1-2
CASSPEPGYTSYGYTF
TGTGCCAGCAGTCCGGAACCAGGATACACTTCCTATGGCTACACCTTC
>.|few|TRBV28|16|TRBJ2-7
CASSLWQQGRLHEQYF
TGTGCCAGCAGTTTATGGCAACAGGGAAGGCTCCACGAGCAGTACTTC
>.|.|TRBV5-1|14|TRBJ1-2
CASSSQGFNYGYTF
TGCGCCAGCAGCTCACAGGGTTTTAACTATGGCTACACCTTC
>.|few|TRBV28|12|TRBJ2-5
CASRQGIWTQYF
TGTGCCAGCAGACAGGGTATATGGACCCAGTACTTC
>TRBD2|.|TRBV9|14|TRBJ2-5
CASSVSSGIETQYF
TGTGCCAGCAGCGTGAGTAGCGGGATAGAGACCCAGTACTTC
>TRBD2|few|TRBV6-5|13|TRBJ2-5
CASRSGRRETQYF
TGTGCCAGCAGGAGCGGGAGAAGAGAGACCCAGTACTTC
>TRBD1|few|TRBV30|15|TRBJ1-4
CAWSRDRGLGEKLFF
TGTGCCTGGAGCCGAGACAGGGGTTTAGGTGAAAAACTGTTTTTT
>TRBD2|few|TRBV19|17|TRBJ2-1
CACAGFGLAGGRHEQFF
TGTGCCTGTGCGGGGTTTGGACTAGCGGGAGGCAGGCATGAGCAGTTCTTC
>TRBD2|once|TRBV5-1|16|TRBJ2-1
CASSLSERETGNEQFF
TGCGCCAGCAGCTTGTCCGAGCGGGAGACGGGCAATGAGCAGTTCTTC
>.|.|TRBV18|13|TRBJ2-7
CASSPPHSYEQYF
TGTGCCAGCTCACCACCCCACAGCTACGAGCAGTACTTC
>.|.|TRBV2|13|TRBJ1-1
CASSVEVNTEAFF
TGTGCCAGCAGTGTAGAGGTGAACACTGAAGCTTTCTTT
>TRBD2|few|TRBV7-2|13|TRBJ2-5
CASSSGGQETQYF
TGTGCCAGCAGCTCGGGGGGCCAAGAGACCCAGTACTTC
>TRBD1|few|TRBV7-3|16|TRBJ2-5
CASSPPQTGLGETQYF
TGTGCCAGCAGCCCGCCCCAGACAGGGCTTGGGGAGACCCAGTACTTC
>.|few|TRBV6-6|15|TRBJ2-7
CASSLVAGGRYEQYF
TGTGCCAGCAGTCTGGTCGCAGGGGGGCGCTACGAGCAGTACTTC
>.|.|TRBV5-4|14|TRBJ2-2
CASSLVRNTGELFF
TGTGCCAGCAGCTTGGTCAGAAACACCGGGGAGCTGTTTTTT
>TRBD2|.|TRBV28|17|TRBJ2-5
CASSLWAGGPRGETQYF
TGTGCCAGCAGTTTATGGGCGGGAGGGCCGAGGGGAGAGACCCAGTACTTC
>TRBD2|few|TRBV7-6|17|TRBJ2-3
CASSVTSGRRGGDTQYF
TGTGCCAGCAGCGTTACTAGCGGGAGGCGCGGGGGAGATACGCAGTATTTT
>.|.|TRBV11-1|15|TRBJ1-4
CASRRKGAAREKLFF
TGTGCCAGCAGGAGGAAAGGTGCCGCGCGGGAAAAACTGTTTTTT
>TRBD1|many|TRBV7-9|15|TRBJ1-5
CASSLGDRASQPQHF
TGTGCCAGCAGCTTAGGCGACAGGGCTTCGCAGCCCCAGCATTTT
>.|few|TRBV18|14|TRBJ2-7
CASSPSLRSYEQYF
TGTGCCAGCTCACCATCGCTCCGGTCCTACGAGCAGTACTTC
>TRBD2|.|TRBV5-4|14|TRBJ2-7
CASSSPSGSHEQYF
TGTGCCAGCAGCTCCCCCAGCGGGAGCCACGAGCAGTACTTC
>TRBD2|.|TRBV14|13|TRBJ2-7
CASSHGDYYEQYF
TGTGCCAGCAGCCACGGGGACTACTACGAGCAGTACTTC
>TRBD1|.|TRBV5-1|16|TRBJ2-7
CASSLPGTGGSVEQYF
TGCGCCAGCAGCTTGCCCGGGACAGGGGGCTCCGTGGAGCAGTACTTC
>.|.|TRBV7-2|13|TRBJ2-7
CASSLGGGYEQYF
TGTGCCAGCAGCTTGGGGGGTGGCTACGAGCAGTACTTC
>TRBD1|.|TRBV20-1|11|TRBJ1-1
CSARDSTEAFF
TGCAGTGCTCGGGACAGCACTGAAGCTTTCTTT
>.|.|TRBV5-4|12|TRBJ1-1
CASSSGGTEAFF
TGTGCCAGCAGCTCAGGAGGGACTGAAGCTTTCTTT
>.|few|TRBV28|14|TRBJ1-1
CASSLVQGEAEAFF
TGTGCCAGCAGTTTAGTGCAGGGTGAGGCTGAAGCTTTCTTT
>TRBD1|.|TRBV7-9|15|TRBJ1-1
CASSLTGGALDEAFF
TGTGCCAGCAGCTTAACAGGGGGCGCCTTGGATGAAGCTTTCTTT
>TRBD2|.|TRBV25-1|15|TRBJ2-7
CASQTSGSVSYEQYF
TGTGCCAGTCAGACTAGCGGGAGTGTATCCTACGAGCAGTACTTC
>TRBD1|few|TRBV30|16|TRBJ2-7
CAWSKVPNRGTYEQYF
TGTGCCTGGAGCAAAGTCCCCAACAGGGGTACCTACGAGCAGTACTTC
>.|.|TRBV5-1|15|TRBJ2-2
CASSLGARGTGELFF
TGCGCCAGCAGCTTGGGGGCGCGGGGCACCGGGGAGCTGTTTTTT
>.|.|TRBV7-3|16|TRBJ2-1
CASSLNAATPYNEQFF
TGTGCCAGCAGCTTAAATGCGGCTACACCCTACAATGAGCAGTTCTTC